The 23 T cell receptor beta chains listed next were all sequenced from one sample in a study of blood T cell repertoires in COVID-19. Assay: immunoSEQ multiplex PCR; the TCRdb copy retains only in-frame clones and omits some. The data contain about 150,000 clones, 65% to 85% of them singletons. The sequenced sample consisted of peripheral blood. The receptors derive from a woman of 80 years or more with acute or convalescent COVID-19.

The rearrangement links TRBV18 to TRBJ1-5; D unclear. V was trimmed by 0 bases and J by 5 bases, leaving 14 bases between them. Germline V gene data show CDR1 as KGHSH and CDR2 as LQKENI. The CDR3 extends over 16 amino acids. The CDR3 nucleotides read TGTGCCAGCTCACCACCAGCCCCAGCTGGGCATCAGCCCCAGCATTTT. Its translation is CASSPPAPAGHQPQHF.

The chain links TRBV5-1 to TRBJ2-3; 7 nucleotides agree with TRBD1. CDR1 is SGHRS, CDR2 YFSETQ, per germline. CDR3 length equals 14 residues. The junction had 5 bases not matched to a gene; V was cut back by 2 bases and J by 5 bases. This CDR3 is CASSLQGTQDTQYF. The CDR3 DNA is TGCGCCAGCAGCTTACAGGGGACCCAAGATACGCAGTATTTT.

This clone was recorded once. The chain is built from TRBV19 and TRBJ1-5; 8 positions match TRBD1. Germline lookup yields CDR1 LNHDA and CDR2 SQIVND (reference sequence). The CDR3 consists of 16 residues. V was pared by 4 bases and J by 1 base, with 6 bases of the junction left unmatched. In nucleotides, the CDR3 is TGTGCCAGTAGTACAATACAGGGGGGAAGCAATCAGCCCCAGCATTTT. It is translated as CASSTIQGGSNQPQHF.

This clone was seen at least ten times. This chain connects TRBV7-9 to TRBJ1-2, with 9 bases lining up with TRBD1. The J segment lost 6 bases and the V segment lost 4 bases, leaving 9 bases of the junction unmatched. The CDR3 length is 15 residues. Germline values: CDR1 SEHNR, CDR2 FQNEAQ (reference sequence). The chain's CDR3 is CASSSWDRAGNGYTF. Written as DNA, the CDR3 is TGTGCCAGCAGCTCCTGGGACAGGGCAGGGAATGGCTACACCTTC. The full variable domain, in which reference TRBV7-9 and TRBJ1-2 provide the parts outside the CDR3, is DTGVSQNPRHKITKRGQNVTFRCDPISEHNRLYWYRQTLGQGPEFLTYFQNEAQLEKSRLLSDRFSAERPKGSFSTLEIQRTEQGDSAMYLCASSSWDRAGNGYTFGSGTRLTVV.

The rearrangement joins TRBV5-1 to TRBJ1-1; 7 bases are shared with TRBD1. Trimming cost V 4 bases and J 0 bases; bases outside gene matches: 6. Germline CDR1 SGHRS, CDR2 YFSETQ. The CDR3 length is 15 residues. DNA for the CDR3: TGCGCCAGCAGCCCTCGGGACAGCATGAACACTGAAGCTTTCTTT. It codes for CASSPRDSMNTEAFF.

The genes are TRBV2 and TRBJ1-3, with unresolved D. The V gene lost 4 bases and the J gene lost 0 bases, with 13 bases spanning the gap. This CDR3 comprises 16 residues. CDR1 is SNHLY and CDR2 is FYNNEI in the germline V gene. CDR3 in DNA: TGTGCCAGCAGTGTCGAACAGAGAATCTCTGGAAACACCATATATTTT. It yields the protein CASSVEQRISGNTIYF. The variable domain in full, completed from reference TRBV2 and TRBJ1-3, reads EPEVTQTPSHQVTQMGQEVILRCVPISNHLYFYWYRQILGQKVEFLVSFYNNEISEKSEIFDDQFSVERPDGSNFTLKIRSTKLEDSAMYFCASSVEQRISGNTIYFGEGSWLTVV.

This chain connects TRBV11-2 to TRBJ2-2; 10 bases match TRBD2. Losses at the gene ends were 0 bases for V and 7 bases for J; bases not matched to a gene: 2. The CDR3 contains 15 residues. CDR1 and CDR2 from the germline V gene are SGHAT and FQNNGV. The CDR3 region is CASSLELAGHGELFF. CDR3 nucleotides: TGTGCCAGCAGCTTAGAACTAGCGGGACACGGGGAGCTGTTTTTT.

V is TRBV6-6 and J is TRBJ1-2; unclear D gene. Germline CDR1 MNHNY, CDR2 SVGAGI (reference sequence). The CDR3 extends over 11 amino acids. V gave up 9 bases and J gave up 5 bases, with 10 bases separating them. CDR3: CASAADYGYTF. Written as DNA, the CDR3 is TGTGCCAGTGCGGCAGATTATGGCTACACCTTC.

The chain recombines TRBV6-2 or TRBV6-3 with TRBJ1-1, with TRBD1 as a possible D gene (6 bases). Trimming stripped 5 bases from V and 6 bases from J, with 13 bases between. The CDR3 loop spans 13 amino acids. Germline V gene data show CDR1 as MNHEY and CDR2 as SVGEGT. DNA for the CDR3: TGTGCCAGCAGTGGAAACAGGGCGGCTGAAGCTTTCTTT. It is translated as CASSGNRAAEAFF.

The chain uses TRBV6-6 and TRBJ1-5; TRBD1 matches at 7 bases. The V and J ends lost 5 bases and 0 bases, in that order; junction bases with no gene match: 4. The CDR3 has 15 amino acids. Germline loops: CDR1 MNHNY, CDR2 SVGAGI (reference sequence). The CDR3 is CASSAPGGSNQPQHF. The CDR3 DNA reads as TGTGCCAGCAGTGCGCCAGGGGGTAGCAATCAGCCCCAGCATTTT.

The genes are TRBV5-1 and TRBJ1-6, with TRBD1 matching over 7 bases. The CDR3 covers 15 residues. After removal of 4 bases from V and 3 bases from J, the junction contained 4 bases not matched to a gene. Germline V lookup: CDR1 SGHRS, CDR2 YFSETQ. CDR3 protein: CASSPGQNYNSPLHF. The DNA of the CDR3 is TGCGCCAGCAGCCCGGGACAGAACTATAATTCACCCCTCCACTTT.

This sequence joins TRBV7-2 and TRBJ2-3, with 11 bases identical to TRBD2. After removal of 2 bases from V and 2 bases from J, the junction contained 3 bases not matched to a gene. CDR1 is SGHTA and CDR2 is FQGNSA in the germline V gene. The CDR3 spans 16 residues. CDR3 sequence (DNA): TGTGCCAGCAGCTTACGACTAGCGGGGACCACAGATACGCAGTATTTT. Its protein is CASSLRLAGTTDTQYF.

The rearrangement links TRBV7-2 to TRBJ2-1; D might be TRBD1 (5 bases). There are 14 residues in the CDR3. CDR1 SGHTA and CDR2 FQGNSA come from the germline V gene. V gave up 4 bases and J gave up 3 bases, with 10 bases separating them. The CDR3 loop reads CASSSGLNYNEQFF. CDR3 DNA sequence: TGTGCCAGCAGCTCAGGGCTGAACTACAATGAGCAGTTCTTC.

The V gene is TRBV3-1 (or the pseudogene TRBV3-2), the J gene TRBJ2-2, with TRBD2 matching 11 bases. Trimming took 4 bases from V and 4 from J; bases not matched to a gene: 5. Germline V CDR1 and CDR2: LGHDT, YNNKEL (reference sequence). The CDR3 is 16 amino acids. This chain's CDR3 is CASSLSGGGRTGELFF. CDR3 sequence (DNA): TGTGCCAGCAGCCTTAGCGGGGGGGGACGCACCGGGGAGCTGTTTTTT.

This clone has more than one count but fewer than ten. This chain joins TRBV10-3 and TRBJ2-7, with D uncertain. Trimming pared 6 bases from V and 0 bases from J, leaving 12 bases between. CDR3 length equals 14 residues. The germline V gene has CDR1 ENHRY and CDR2 SYGVKD. The DNA of the CDR3 is TGTGCCATCAGCTCGTCCGGGTCCTCCTACGAGCAGTACTTC. Translation: CAISSSGSSYEQYF.

V usage is TRBV7-2 and J usage is TRBJ1-3, with D possibly matching TRBD1 (5 bases). Looked up from germline, CDR1 is SGHTA and CDR2 is FQGNSA. V was clipped by 0 bases and J by 0 bases, with 6 bases between them. The CDR3 totals 15 residues. The DNA for the CDR3 is TGTGCCAGCAGCTTAGCTCAGGGCTCTGGAAACACCATATATTTT. Its translation is CASSLAQGSGNTIYF.

The chain recombines TRBV4-2 with TRBJ1-4, with TRBD1 identical over 10 bases. Germline trimming cut 2 bases from V and 4 bases from J; bases unmatched to any gene: 7. The CDR3 spans 17 residues. Germline V gene sequence: CDR1 LGHNA, CDR2 YNFKEQ. CDR3 sequence: CASSQPTGGGFNEKLFF. CDR3 nucleotide sequence: TGTGCCAGCAGCCAACCGACAGGGGGCGGTTTTAATGAAAAACTGTTTTTT.

In DNA form, the CDR3 reads TGTGCCACCAGTGATAGGACAGGGTGGGGGTGTTGTCAGCCCCAGCATTTT. It translates to CATSDRTGWGCCQPQHF. This chain links TRBV24-1 with TRBJ1-5, with 8 positions matching TRBD1. J was trimmed by 6 bases and V by 3 bases; bases with no gene match: 12. CDR3 size: 17 residues. Germline V gene lookup returns CDR1 KGHDR and CDR2 SFDVKD.

The chain links TRBV9 to TRBJ2-5; D might be TRBD2 (5 bases). Deletions cut 4 bases from V and 5 bases from J, with 15 bases between. The V gene's germline CDR1 is SGDLS and CDR2 YYNGEE. This CDR3 region has 14 residues. CDR3: CASSMSYRDETQYF. CDR3 DNA: TGTGCCAGCAGCATGAGCTATCGGGATGAGACCCAGTACTTC.

This chain links TRBV5-1 with TRBJ2-3, with a possible D match to TRBD1 (5 bases). Germline values: CDR1 SGHRS, CDR2 YFSETQ. V lost 0 bases, J lost 6 bases, and 11 bases lay in between. The CDR3 has 14 amino acids. This chain's CDR3 is CASSLARPGDTQYF. The CDR3 DNA follows: TGCGCCAGCAGCTTGGCGAGGCCAGGGGATACGCAGTATTTT. Filled out from reference TRBV5-1 and TRBJ2-3, the complete variable domain reads KAGVTQTPRYLIKTRGQQVTLSCSPISGHRSVSWYQQTPGQGLQFLFEYFSETQRNKGNFPGRFSGRQFSNSRSEMNVSTLELGDSALYLCASSLARPGDTQYFGPGTRLTVL.

V and J are TRBV10-3 and TRBJ1-1; D remains unclear. Germline V gives CDR1 ENHRY, CDR2 SYGVKD. Trimming removed 5 bases from V and 5 bases from J, with 9 bases in between. The CDR3 consists of 12 residues. Here the CDR3 DNA reads TGTGCCATCAGTAACACGGGTACTGAAGCTTTCTTT. Translation gives CAISNTGTEAFF.

Written as DNA, the CDR3 is TGCGCCAGCAGCTTGGTGCCAACTAGCGGGAGGGAGACCCAGTACTTC. Amino acid sequence: CASSLVPTSGRETQYF. The genes are TRBV5-1 and TRBJ2-5, with 12 bases fitting TRBD2. Germline V gene sequence: CDR1 SGHRS, CDR2 YFSETQ. The CDR3 is 16 amino acids. V lost 0 bases, J lost 5 bases, and 5 bases stayed unmatched.

This clone has more than one count but fewer than ten. The chain uses TRBV9 and TRBJ2-2; D uncertain. Trimming stripped 2 bases from V and 4 bases from J, with 3 bases between. The CDR3 contains 12 residues. Per the germline V gene, CDR1 is SGDLS and CDR2 is YYNGEE. CDR3 DNA: TGTGCCAGCAGCGTCGTCACCGGGGAGCTGTTTTTT. The encoded protein is CASSVVTGELFF.